One sample yielded the 23 T cell receptor beta chains listed below, sequenced in a study of Ad26.COV2.S vaccination and SARS-CoV-2 variants. Produced via immunoSEQ multiplex PCR; TCRdb's table is partial and in-frame only. This table holds fewer than 400,000 clones, approximately 80% found once. Noted treatment: 15 to 20 received Ad26.COV2.S at low or high dose, single or two shots; 5 received placebo; per-sample allocation not given. At day 63 after the first vaccine or placebo injection, samples were drawn. The sequencing here drew on peripheral blood, taken in a trial of Ad26.COV2.S vaccine versus placebo. The source of these receptors is a person between 18 and 60 years old who received the Ad26.COV2.S COVID-19 vaccine or a placebo.

The chain carries TRBV10-3 and TRBJ1-2; 7 nucleotides agree with TRBD1. J gave up 4 bases and V 7 bases, and 9 bases lay outside the gene matches. The CDR3 is 14 amino acids. Germline-derived CDR1 and CDR2 are ENHRY and SYGVKD. The CDR3 DNA reads as TGTGCCATCACCCAGGGGGGGGACCGCTATGGCTACACCTTC. Residues: CAITQGGDRYGYTF.

In its sample, this clone was seen a few times. This chain joins TRBV7-9 and TRBJ2-7; D gene uncertain. CDR3 length: 12 residues. Looked up from germline, CDR1 is SEHNR and CDR2 is FQNEAQ (reference sequence). The V end lost 3 bases, the J end lost 6 bases, and 9 bases lay between the germline ends. CDR3 loop: CASSFSSLEQYF. The CDR3 DNA follows: TGTGCCAGCAGCTTCAGCTCCCTCGAGCAGTACTTC.

The chain combines TRBV24-1 with TRBJ1-1; D ambiguous. CDR3 length: 13 residues. V was pared by 6 bases and J by 5 bases, with 12 bases between. CDR1 is KGHDR, CDR2 SFDVKD, per germline. CDR3 in amino acids: CATSKAGETEAFF. For the CDR3, the DNA is TGTGCCACCAGTAAGGCAGGCGAGACTGAAGCTTTCTTT.

The chain is built from TRBV12-3 or TRBV12-4 and TRBJ2-7; D uncertain. This CDR3 comprises 13 residues. Trimming pared 4 bases from V and 2 bases from J, leaving 9 bases between. This chain's CDR3 is CASSYTEPYEQYF. CDR3 sequence (DNA): TGTGCCAGCAGTTACACAGAACCCTACGAGCAGTACTTC.

J is TRBJ2-5 and V is TRBV7-3; possible D gene TRBD2, 6 bases. The V end lost 1 base, the J end lost 4 bases, and 19 bases lay between the germline ends. This CDR3 has 17 residues. Germline V gene lookup returns CDR1 SGHTA and CDR2 FQGTGA. The CDR3 is CASSLNGGENTRETQYF. CDR3 in DNA: TGTGCCAGCAGCTTAAATGGCGGGGAGAACACCCGAGAGACCCAGTACTTC.

The rearrangement uses TRBV4-2 and TRBJ2-7; TRBD2 matches at 11 bases. Looked up from germline, CDR1 is LGHNA and CDR2 is YNFKEQ. The CDR3 loop spans 18 amino acids. V was pared by 0 bases and J by 3 bases, with 10 bases of the junction left unmatched. The CDR3 loop is CASSQDPTSGGSDYEQYF. In DNA form, the CDR3 reads TGTGCCAGCAGCCAAGATCCCACTAGCGGGGGTTCGGACTACGAGCAGTACTTC.

This clone was observed once. The J gene is TRBJ1-5, the V gene TRBV24-1, with D uncertain. This CDR3 is 13 amino acids long. V was shortened by 4 bases and J by 5 bases, with 8 bases between the two germline ends. Germline CDR1 and CDR2: KGHDR and SFDVKD. As DNA, the CDR3 is TGTGCCACCAGTGACTCGGAGTATCAGCCCCAGCATTTT. Protein product: CATSDSEYQPQHF.

In DNA form, the CDR3 reads TGTGCCAGCACTAGAGACATCCCCTATGGCTACACCTTC. Its translation: CASTRDIPYGYTF. The chain employs TRBV2 and TRBJ1-2; D not resolved. CDR1 and CDR2 from the germline V gene are SNHLY and FYNNEI. This CDR3 is 13 amino acids long. Trimming removed 7 bases at V and 4 bases at J, with 13 bases between.

The chain links TRBV2 to TRBJ2-1; 7 bases line up with TRBD1. The germline V gene encodes CDR1 SNHLY and CDR2 FYNNEI. The CDR3 is made up of 15 amino acids. Unmatched junction bases numbered 7, after V lost 6 bases and J lost 2 bases. In nucleotides, the CDR3 is TGTGCCAGCAGGGGCAGGGGGTTGCCCTACAATGAGCAGTTCTTC. This translates into CASRGRGLPYNEQFF.

J is TRBJ2-1 and V is TRBV5-6, with a tentative D call TRBD2 (6 bases). CDR3 length equals 16 residues. Looked up from germline, CDR1 is SGHDT and CDR2 is YYEEEE. The V end was cut by 3 bases, the J end by 8 bases, with 21 bases between. The CDR3 region has the DNA TGTGCCAGCAGCTCCACTACGGGACTGCGCTCCCATGAGCAGTTCTTC. It specifies CASSSTTGLRSHEQFF.

This sequence joins TRBV7-9 and TRBJ2-2, with D perhaps given as TRBD1 or TRBD2 (5 bases each). Germline CDR1 SEHNR, CDR2 FQNEAQ (reference sequence). The length of the CDR3 is 14 residues. Trimming removed 4 bases from V and 6 bases from J, with 12 bases in between. The CDR3 nucleotides read TGTGCCAGCAGCTCACGTCGGGGCCCCGGGGAGCTGTTTTTT. As protein: CASSSRRGPGELFF.

V gene TRBV3-1 (or the pseudogene TRBV3-2) combines with J gene TRBJ2-2, with a possible D match to TRBD2 (6 bases). The CDR3 runs 14 residues. Germline V gene sequence: CDR1 LGHDT, CDR2 YNNKEL (reference sequence). The V end lost 0 bases, the J end lost 6 bases, and 8 bases lay between the germline ends. The CDR3 DNA reads as TGTGCCAGCAGCCAAGATTCTAGCGCCGGGGAGCTGTTTTTT. It specifies CASSQDSSAGELFF.

This clone was detected ten times or more. The genes are TRBV28 and TRBJ2-1, with 8 bases matching TRBD1. The CDR3 length is 15 residues. In germline, CDR1 is MDHEN, CDR2 SYDVKM. V lost 10 bases to trimming and J lost 7 bases; unmatched junction nucleotides: 15. The CDR3 loop is CAIDRGAGRQNEQFF. CDR3 bases: TGTGCCATTGACAGGGGAGCGGGCAGGCAGAATGAGCAGTTCTTC. Based on the CDR3 plus reference TRBV28 and TRBJ2-1, the full variable domain is DVKVTQSSRYLVKRTGEKVFLECVQDMDHENMFWYRQDPGLGLRLIYFSYDVKMKEKGDIPEGYSVSREKKERFSLILESASTNQTSMYLCAIDRGAGRQNEQFFGPGTRLTVL.

The chain recombines TRBV5-1 with TRBJ1-3; TRBD1 matches 9 bases. This CDR3 region has 15 residues. CDR1 is SGHRS and CDR2 is YFSETQ in the germline V gene. Trimming removed 4 bases from V and 4 bases from J; junction bases left unmatched: 6. CDR3 nucleotides: TGCGCCAGCAGCCCCCCGACAGGGGGAGGAAACACCATATATTTT. This gives the protein CASSPPTGGGNTIYF.

CDR3 DNA: TGTGCCAGCAGACACAGGGTGGGCTATGGCTACACCTTC. It translates to CASRHRVGYGYTF. The J gene is TRBJ1-2, the V gene TRBV28; D perhaps matches TRBD1 (6 bases). V was pared by 6 bases and J by 4 bases, with 12 bases between. The CDR3 runs to 13 residues. Germline CDR1 reads MDHEN; CDR2 reads SYDVKM.

This sequence joins TRBV25-1 and TRBJ1-1; D gene unclear. Trimming cost V 5 bases and J 1 base, with 8 bases left between them. Germline assignment: CDR1 MGHDK and CDR2 SYGVNS. There are 13 residues in the CDR3. The CDR3 loop is CASSNLRNTEAFF. DNA of the CDR3: TGTGCCAGCAGTAACCTCAGGAACACTGAAGCTTTCTTT. Full variable domain (rest looked up from reference TRBV25-1 and TRBJ1-1): EADIYQTPRYLVIGTGKKITLECSQTMGHDKMYWYQQDPGMELHLIHYSYGVNSTEKGDLSSESTVSRIRTEHFPLTLESARPSHTSQYLCASSNLRNTEAFFGQGTRLTVV.

DNA of the CDR3: TGTGCCAGCAGTTACGGGGGCACAGGGAAGGTTGGCTACACCTTC. Residues: CASSYGGTGKVGYTF. This sequence joins TRBV28 and TRBJ1-2; TRBD1 is a possible D gene (6 bases). Trimming stripped 4 bases from V and 7 bases from J, with 19 bases between. The CDR3 totals 15 residues. Per the germline V gene, CDR1 is MDHEN and CDR2 is SYDVKM.

With respect to this clone: Additional DNA sequences in this sample encode the identical CDR3. DNA of the CDR3: TGTGCCAGCAGTCTAGCGGGGGGGGCTGAGACCCAGTACTTC. It encodes CASSLAGGAETQYF. The V gene is TRBV6-5, the J gene TRBJ2-5; 12 bases match TRBD2. Looked up from germline, CDR1 is MNHEY and CDR2 is SVGAGI. The CDR3 is 14 amino acids. V trimming: 5 bases; J trimming: 5 bases; junction bases outside the gene matches: 3.

This chain uses TRBV18 with TRBJ2-7; 8 nucleotides agree with TRBD1. CDR3 length: 15 residues. V lost 2 bases, J lost 0 bases, and 3 bases stayed unmatched. Germline CDR1 is KGHSH and CDR2 is LQKENI. The CDR3 loop reads CASSPRTGSSYEQYF. The CDR3 DNA sequence: TGTGCCAGCTCACCAAGGACAGGGTCCTCCTACGAGCAGTACTTC.

This clone occurred a few times. V usage is TRBV28 and J usage is TRBJ1-5, with a tentative D call TRBD1 (6 bases). From germline, CDR1 is MDHEN and CDR2 SYDVKM. This CDR3 spans 18 amino acids. Trimming shortened V by 7 bases and J by 6 bases, and 28 bases separated the two germline ends. The CDR3 DNA reads as TGTGCCAGCACTCCCCGGGGGCGCGTTGTGATATTCGGTCAGCCCCAGCATTTT. Protein product: CASTPRGRVVIFGQPQHF.

This sequence joins TRBV7-9 and TRBJ2-7; D call uncertain. Trimming cost V 6 bases and J 7 bases, with 22 bases left between them. Germline V gene lookup returns CDR1 SEHNR and CDR2 FQNEAQ (reference sequence). The CDR3 consists of 15 residues. The CDR3 loop reads CASRPPWDDDTEQYF. In DNA form, the CDR3 reads TGTGCCAGCAGACCTCCCTGGGATGATGATACAGAGCAGTACTTC. Full variable domain (remainder filled in from reference TRBV7-9 and TRBJ2-7): DTGVSQNPRHKITKRGQNVTFRCDPISEHNRLYWYRQTLGQGPEFLTYFQNEAQLEKSRLLSDRFSAERPKGSFSTLEIQRTEQGDSAMYLCASRPPWDDDTEQYFGPGTRLTVT.

This clone appeared a single time. J is TRBJ1-6 and V is TRBV6-6; no definite D call. Germline V lookup: CDR1 MNHNY, CDR2 SVGAGI (reference sequence). V was clipped by 8 bases and J by 6 bases, with 11 bases between them. The CDR3 loop spans 13 amino acids. CDR3 sequence: CASLKGFNSPLHF. The CDR3 DNA reads as TGTGCCAGCCTAAAAGGTTTTAATTCACCCCTCCACTTT.

The rearrangement joins TRBV19 to TRBJ2-3; D not resolved. V lost 5 bases, J lost 3 bases, and 9 bases lay in between. Germline loops: CDR1 LNHDA, CDR2 SQIVND (reference sequence). The CDR3 totals 13 residues. Here the CDR3 reads CASSSIWTDTQYF. The CDR3 DNA is TGTGCCAGTAGTTCGATTTGGACAGATACGCAGTATTTT.